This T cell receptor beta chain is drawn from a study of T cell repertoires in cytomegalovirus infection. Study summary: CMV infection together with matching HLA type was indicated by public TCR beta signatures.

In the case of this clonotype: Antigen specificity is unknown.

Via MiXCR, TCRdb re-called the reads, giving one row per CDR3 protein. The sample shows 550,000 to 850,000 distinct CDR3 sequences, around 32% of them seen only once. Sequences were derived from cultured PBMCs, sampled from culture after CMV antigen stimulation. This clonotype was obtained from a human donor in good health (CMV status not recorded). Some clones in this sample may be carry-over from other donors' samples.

The CDR3 here is CASSHGPAEQYF. CDR3 in DNA: TGTGCCAGCAGCCACGGACCCGCCGAGCAGTACTTC. The chain couples TRBV3-1 to TRBJ2-7, with D unclear. Trimming stripped 3 bases from V and 6 bases from J, with 9 bases between. CDR1 is LGHDT, CDR2 YNNKEL, per germline (reference sequence). The CDR3 is 12 amino acids.